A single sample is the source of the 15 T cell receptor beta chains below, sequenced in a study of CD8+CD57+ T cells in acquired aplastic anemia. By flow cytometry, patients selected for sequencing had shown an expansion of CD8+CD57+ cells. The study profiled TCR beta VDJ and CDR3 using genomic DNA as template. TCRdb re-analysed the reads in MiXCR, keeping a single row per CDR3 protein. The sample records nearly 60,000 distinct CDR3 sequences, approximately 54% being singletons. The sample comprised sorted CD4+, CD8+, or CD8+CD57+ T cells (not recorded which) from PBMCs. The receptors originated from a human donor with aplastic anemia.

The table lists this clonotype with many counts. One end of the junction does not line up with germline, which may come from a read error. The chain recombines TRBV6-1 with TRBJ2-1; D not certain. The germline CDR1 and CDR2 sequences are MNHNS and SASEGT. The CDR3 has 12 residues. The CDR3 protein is CATFDSHNEQFF. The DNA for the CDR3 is TGTGCCACCTTTGACTCCCACAATGAGCAGTTCTTC.

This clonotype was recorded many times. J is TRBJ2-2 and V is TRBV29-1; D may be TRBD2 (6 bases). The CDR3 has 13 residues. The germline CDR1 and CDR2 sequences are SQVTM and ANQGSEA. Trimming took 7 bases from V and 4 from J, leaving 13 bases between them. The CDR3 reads CSGRLEGTGELFF. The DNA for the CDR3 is TGCAGCGGGCGACTAGAAGGCACCGGGGAGCTGTTTTTT.

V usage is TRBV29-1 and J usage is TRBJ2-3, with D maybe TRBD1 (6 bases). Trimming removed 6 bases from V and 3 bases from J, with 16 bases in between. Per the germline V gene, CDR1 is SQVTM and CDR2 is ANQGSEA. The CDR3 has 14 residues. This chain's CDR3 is CSVDPGQWTDTQYF. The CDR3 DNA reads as TGCAGCGTCGACCCGGGACAATGGACAGATACGCAGTATTTT.

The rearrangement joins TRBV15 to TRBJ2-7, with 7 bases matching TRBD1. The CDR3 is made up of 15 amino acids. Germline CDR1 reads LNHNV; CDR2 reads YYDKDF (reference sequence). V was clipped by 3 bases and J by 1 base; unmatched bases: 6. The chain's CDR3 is CATSSTGARSYEQYF. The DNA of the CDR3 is TGTGCCACCAGCAGCACAGGGGCAAGGTCCTACGAGCAGTACTTC.

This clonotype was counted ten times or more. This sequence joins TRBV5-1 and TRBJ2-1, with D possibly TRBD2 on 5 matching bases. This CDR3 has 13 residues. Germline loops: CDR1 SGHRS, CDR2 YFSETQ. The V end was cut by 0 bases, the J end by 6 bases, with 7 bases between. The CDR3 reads CASSLVAGNEQFF. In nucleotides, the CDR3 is TGCGCCAGCAGCTTGGTGGCGGGCAATGAGCAGTTCTTC.

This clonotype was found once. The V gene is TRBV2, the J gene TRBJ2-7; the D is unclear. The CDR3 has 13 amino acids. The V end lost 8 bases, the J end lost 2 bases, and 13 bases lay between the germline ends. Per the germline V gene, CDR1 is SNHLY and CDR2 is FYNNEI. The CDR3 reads CASLITETYEQYF. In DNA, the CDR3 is TGTGCCAGCCTCATAACAGAGACCTACGAGCAGTACTTC.

CDR3 bases: TGTGCCAGTAGATTCTCAGGGTCGGATGGCTACACCTTC. Translated, it gives CASRFSGSDGYTF. This sequence joins TRBV19 and TRBJ1-2, with a tentative D call TRBD1 (5 bases). This CDR3 is built from 13 residues. Deletions cut 6 bases from V and 6 bases from J, with 14 bases between. In germline, CDR1 is LNHDA, CDR2 SQIVND (reference sequence).

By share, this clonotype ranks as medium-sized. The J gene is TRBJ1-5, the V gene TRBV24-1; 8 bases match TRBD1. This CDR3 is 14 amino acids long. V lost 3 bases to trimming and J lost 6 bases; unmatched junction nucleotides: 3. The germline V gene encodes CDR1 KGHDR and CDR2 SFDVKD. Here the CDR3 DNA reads TGTGCCACCAGTGATGACAGGGGTGGTCAGCCCCAGCATTTT. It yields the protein CATSDDRGGQPQHF.

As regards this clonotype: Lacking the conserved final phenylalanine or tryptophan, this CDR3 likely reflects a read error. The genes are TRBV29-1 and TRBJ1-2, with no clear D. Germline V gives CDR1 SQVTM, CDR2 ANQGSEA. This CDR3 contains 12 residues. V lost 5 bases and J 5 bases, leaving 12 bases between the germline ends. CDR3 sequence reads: CSVLLQDYGYTV. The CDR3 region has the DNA TGCAGCGTTCTCCTGCAGGATTATGGCTACACCGTC.

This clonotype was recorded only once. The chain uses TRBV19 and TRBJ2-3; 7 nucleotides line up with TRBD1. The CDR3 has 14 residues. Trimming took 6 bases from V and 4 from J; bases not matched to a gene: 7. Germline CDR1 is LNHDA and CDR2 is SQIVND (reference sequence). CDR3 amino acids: CASSNRQGADTQYF. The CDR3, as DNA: TGTGCCAGTAGCAACCGACAGGGCGCAGATACGCAGTATTTT.

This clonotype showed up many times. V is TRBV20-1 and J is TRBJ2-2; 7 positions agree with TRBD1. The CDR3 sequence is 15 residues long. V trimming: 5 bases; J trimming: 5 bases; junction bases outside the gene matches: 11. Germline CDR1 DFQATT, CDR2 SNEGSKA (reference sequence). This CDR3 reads CSALRTGGNTGELFF. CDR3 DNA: TGCAGTGCTTTAAGGACAGGAGGAAATACCGGGGAGCTGTTTTTT.

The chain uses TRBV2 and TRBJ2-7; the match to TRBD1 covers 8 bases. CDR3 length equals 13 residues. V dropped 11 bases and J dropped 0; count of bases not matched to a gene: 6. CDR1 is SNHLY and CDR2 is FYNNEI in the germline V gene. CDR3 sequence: CAWGTGSSYEQYF. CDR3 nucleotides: TGTGCCTGGGGGACAGGCAGCTCCTACGAGCAGTACTTC.

The CDR3 reads CATSRDRSGNTIYF. The CDR3 nucleotides read TGTGCCACCAGCAGAGATCGGAGTGGAAACACCATATATTTT. J is TRBJ1-3 and V is TRBV15, with D unresolved. Deletions cut 0 bases from V and 3 bases from J, with 6 bases between. The CDR3 runs to 14 residues. Germline lookup yields CDR1 LNHNV and CDR2 YYDKDF (reference sequence).

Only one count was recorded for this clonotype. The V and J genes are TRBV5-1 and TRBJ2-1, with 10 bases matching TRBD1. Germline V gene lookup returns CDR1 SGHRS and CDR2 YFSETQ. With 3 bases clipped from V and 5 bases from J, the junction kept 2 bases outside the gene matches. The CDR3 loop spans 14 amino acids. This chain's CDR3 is CASSWGTGDNEQFF. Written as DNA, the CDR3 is TGCGCCAGCAGCTGGGGGACAGGGGACAATGAGCAGTTCTTC.

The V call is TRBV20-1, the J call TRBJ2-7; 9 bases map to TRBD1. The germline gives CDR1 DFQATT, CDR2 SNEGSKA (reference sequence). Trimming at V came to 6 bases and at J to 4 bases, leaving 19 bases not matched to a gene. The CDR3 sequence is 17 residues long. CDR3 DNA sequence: TGCAGTGCCAGCAGTGAAGGATCCGGGACAGGGTTGTACGAGCAGTACGTC. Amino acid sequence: CSASSEGSGTGLYEQYV.